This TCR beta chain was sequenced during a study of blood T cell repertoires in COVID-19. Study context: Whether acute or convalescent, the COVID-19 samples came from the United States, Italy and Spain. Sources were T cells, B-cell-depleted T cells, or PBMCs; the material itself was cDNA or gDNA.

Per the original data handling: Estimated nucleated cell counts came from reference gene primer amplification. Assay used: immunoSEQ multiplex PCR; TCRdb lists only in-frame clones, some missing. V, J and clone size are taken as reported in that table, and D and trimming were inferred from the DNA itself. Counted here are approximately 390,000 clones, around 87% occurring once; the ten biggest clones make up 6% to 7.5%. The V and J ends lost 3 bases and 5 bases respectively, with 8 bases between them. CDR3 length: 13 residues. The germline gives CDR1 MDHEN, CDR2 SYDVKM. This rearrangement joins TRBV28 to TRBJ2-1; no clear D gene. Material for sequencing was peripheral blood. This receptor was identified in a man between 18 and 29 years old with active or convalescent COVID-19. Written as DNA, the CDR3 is TGTGCCAGCAGTTTTCGGGTTGACAATGAGCAGTTCTTC. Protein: CASSFRVDNEQFF.